The 30 T cell receptor beta chains below all came from one sample that was sequenced in a study of T cell responses to AZD1222 COVID-19 vaccine. Here immunoSEQ multiplex PCR was the method, and the copy in TCRdb shows in-frame clones only, minus some. The sample has some 45,000 clones, 90% seen once. Sample: peripheral blood, taken 28 days after the second AZD1222 dose. These TCRs come from an adult who received the AZD1222 COVID-19 vaccine.

The chain carries TRBV6-4 and TRBJ1-1; no firm D call. This CDR3 has 13 amino acids. Germline values: CDR1 MRHNA, CDR2 SNTAGT. Trimming cost V 2 bases and J 5 bases, with 9 bases left between them. CDR3 nucleotide sequence: TGTGCCAGCAGTGACAGATTTGGGACTGAAGCTTTCTTT. It encodes CASSDRFGTEAFF.

The rearrangement joins TRBV6-2 or TRBV6-3 to TRBJ2-1, with TRBD2 identical over 8 bases. The CDR3 has 18 amino acids. J gave up 0 bases and V 0 bases, and 7 bases lay outside the gene matches. Germline lookup yields CDR1 MNHEY and CDR2 SVGEGT. CDR3 amino acids: CASSYSVWGTSSYNEQFF. The CDR3 nucleotides read TGTGCCAGCAGTTACTCAGTCTGGGGGACTAGCTCCTACAATGAGCAGTTCTTC.

V and J are TRBV5-6 and TRBJ2-3, with a possible D match to TRBD2 (6 bases). The CDR3 has 16 amino acids. CDR1 is SGHDT, CDR2 YYEEEE, per germline. Trimming removed 4 bases at V and 5 bases at J, with 20 bases between. CDR3 amino acids: CASSAGRSGRIDTQYF. CDR3 in DNA: TGTGCCAGCAGCGCTGGGCGATCGGGGAGGATAGATACGCAGTATTTT.

The table lists this clone with a few counts. The chain employs TRBV4-3 and TRBJ1-4; no clear D gene. This CDR3 spans 15 amino acids. Trimming cost V 4 bases and J 2 bases, with 11 bases left between them. The germline CDR1 and CDR2 sequences are LGHNA and YSLEER. The CDR3 loop is CASSRDTVTNEKLFF. The CDR3 nucleotides read TGCGCCAGCAGCCGAGACACCGTCACTAATGAAAAACTGTTTTTT.

This chain uses TRBV7-2 with TRBJ1-1; no firm D call. The CDR3 totals 14 residues. V lost 2 bases to trimming and J lost 4 bases, with 11 bases between them. Looked up from germline, CDR1 is SGHTA and CDR2 is FQGNSA. In nucleotides, the CDR3 is TGTGCCAGCAGCTTACAGATCGGCAGCACTGAAGCTTTCTTT. Amino acid sequence: CASSLQIGSTEAFF.

The chain is built from TRBV4-3 and TRBJ1-4; D uncertain. With 0 bases removed from V and 12 bases from J, the gap between germline ends came to 17 bases. Germline V lookup: CDR1 LGHNA, CDR2 YSLEER. The CDR3 has 15 residues. The CDR3, as DNA: TGCGCCAGCAGCCAAGATTGGGAAATTCCATCTGAACTGTTTTTT. Translated, it gives CASSQDWEIPSELFF.

This clone was seen more than once but under ten times. The V call is TRBV11-2, the J call TRBJ1-6, with 7 nucleotides matching TRBD1. Looked up from germline, CDR1 is SGHAT and CDR2 is FQNNGV. The CDR3 runs 14 residues. V lost 2 bases and J lost 7; bases outside the gene matches: 2. The chain's CDR3 is CASSLRQGNSPLHF. The DNA for the CDR3 is TGTGCCAGCAGCTTACGACAGGGAAATTCACCCCTCCACTTT.

CDR3 sequence (DNA): TGCGCCAGCAGCCCTTGGACAGGCATGACATACGAGCAGTACTTC. The encoded protein is CASSPWTGMTYEQYF. V is TRBV5-1 and J is TRBJ2-7; 7 bases fit TRBD1. Germline CDR1 reads SGHRS; CDR2 reads YFSETQ. V lost 4 bases to trimming and J lost 4 bases; unmatched junction nucleotides: 11. The CDR3 has 15 amino acids.

V gene TRBV28 combines with J gene TRBJ1-2, with D perhaps matching TRBD1 (5 bases). CDR3 size: 14 residues. The V gene lost 2 bases and the J gene lost 7 bases, with 14 bases spanning the gap. Germline assignment: CDR1 MDHEN and CDR2 SYDVKM. The CDR3 reads CASSLNQGEGGYTF. As DNA, the CDR3 is TGTGCCAGCAGTTTAAATCAGGGCGAAGGTGGCTACACCTTC.

This clone was observed once. The chain has TRBV3-1 (or the pseudogene TRBV3-2) and TRBJ2-6; tentative D call: TRBD2 (5 bases). V shed 3 bases and J shed 4 bases, with 13 bases lying between them. This CDR3 comprises 16 residues. Per germline, CDR1 LGHDT and CDR2 YNNKEL (reference sequence). The CDR3 nucleotides are TGTGCCAGCAGCCAGTCGCCTTCGGGAGGGGCCAACGTCCTGACTTTC. Translated: CASSQSPSGGANVLTF.

This clone occurred once. The rearrangement links TRBV7-2 to TRBJ2-5; D remains unclear. The V gene's germline CDR1 is SGHTA and CDR2 FQGNSA. Trimming removed 1 base at V and 4 bases at J, with 13 bases between. The CDR3 spans 15 residues. The CDR3 bases are TGTGCCAGCAGCTTAGATCTGCCCCCCGGAGAGACCCAGTACTTC. Translated: CASSLDLPPGETQYF.

This chain links TRBV10-3 with TRBJ1-2, with TRBD1 as a possible D gene (6 bases). The germline CDR1 and CDR2 sequences are ENHRY and SYGVKD. The CDR3 totals 19 residues. Deletions cut 3 bases from V and 6 bases from J, with 29 bases between. Written as DNA, the CDR3 is TGTGCCATCAGTGACCCGCCTCAGGGGATAAAGGGCGGGAGACATGGCTACACCTTC. This codes for CAISDPPQGIKGGRHGYTF.

V is TRBV11-3 and J is TRBJ2-2; 9 bases map to TRBD1. Germline CDR1 is SGHNT and CDR2 is YENEEA. V lost 5 bases, J lost 5 bases, and 12 bases stayed unmatched. The CDR3 loop spans 17 amino acids. The CDR3 nucleotides are TGTGCCAGCAGCCATCTTAATGGGGGACAGGGAACCGGGGAGCTGTTTTTT. Amino acids: CASSHLNGGQGTGELFF.

The rearrangement uses TRBV7-7 and TRBJ1-5; D ambiguous. Trimming took off 11 bases at V and 4 bases at J, with 18 bases between the two ends. Germline CDR1 and CDR2: SSHAT and FNYEAQ (reference sequence). The CDR3 extends over 14 amino acids. Here the CDR3 DNA reads TGTGCCGGATCTGGACGAGGATGGAATCAGCCCCAGCATTTT. It is translated as CAGSGRGWNQPQHF.

This clone occurred once. The chain combines TRBV5-6 with TRBJ2-7; D perhaps matches TRBD2 (5 bases). CDR1 is SGHDT, CDR2 YYEEEE, per germline. Trimming shortened V by 2 bases and J by 9 bases, and 12 bases separated the two germline ends. The CDR3 loop spans 12 amino acids. The CDR3 loop reads CASSLGSRGQYF. The CDR3 DNA follows: TGTGCCAGCAGCTTAGGCTCCCGGGGGCAGTACTTC.

V and J are TRBV27 and TRBJ1-1, with D possibly TRBD1 on 6 matching bases. This CDR3 region has 14 residues. Germline values: CDR1 MNHEY, CDR2 SMNVEV (reference sequence). V lost 4 bases to trimming and J lost 4 bases, with 13 bases between them. The CDR3: CASSYGGRGTEAFF. The CDR3 DNA reads as TGTGCCAGCAGTTATGGGGGGCGAGGCACTGAAGCTTTCTTT.

The genes are TRBV7-2 and TRBJ2-7; TRBD2 matches 10 bases. The V gene's germline CDR1 is SGHTA and CDR2 FQGNSA. This CDR3 has 16 residues. With 0 bases clipped from V and 7 bases from J, the junction kept 9 bases outside the gene matches. Here the CDR3 reads CASSLAKQLAGQEQYF. CDR3 nucleotides: TGTGCCAGCAGCTTAGCGAAACAACTAGCGGGGCAAGAGCAGTACTTC.

The chain is built from TRBV3-1 (or the pseudogene TRBV3-2) and TRBJ1-2; D is unresolved. Germline-derived CDR1 and CDR2 are LGHDT and YNNKEL (reference sequence). The V and J ends lost 6 bases and 7 bases respectively, with 9 bases between them. The CDR3 covers 11 residues. The CDR3 sequence: CASRREGGYTF. CDR3 bases: TGTGCCAGCAGAAGGGAGGGTGGCTACACCTTC.

The chain joins TRBV12-3 or TRBV12-4 to TRBJ1-1; a weak D match, TRBD1 (5 bases). V gave up 6 bases and J gave up 9 bases, with 17 bases separating them. CDR3 length equals 13 residues. CDR3 residues: CASRSIPGSQAFF. The DNA of the CDR3 is TGTGCCAGCAGGTCAATTCCAGGGTCCCAAGCTTTCTTT.

This clone was detected only a few times. The genes are TRBV9 and TRBJ1-3; 7 positions match TRBD1. The CDR3 has 16 amino acids. The germline gives CDR1 SGDLS, CDR2 YYNGEE. V lost 4 bases and J lost 7; bases outside the gene matches: 14. Here the CDR3 DNA reads TGTGCCAGCAGCTCGACAGGGCATGGAGGTGGGAACACCATATATTTT. This gives the protein CASSSTGHGGGNTIYF.

V is TRBV19 and J is TRBJ1-1; no reliable D call. The germline V and J ends were trimmed by 3 bases and 6 bases, with 23 bases remaining between them. The germline V gene has CDR1 LNHDA and CDR2 SQIVND (reference sequence). CDR3 length equals 17 residues. CDR3 sequence (DNA): TGTGCCAGTAGTATCCGAGGACGCTCCTGGGATATGCCTGAAGCTTTCTTT. It specifies CASSIRGRSWDMPEAFF.

The rearrangement uses TRBV14 and TRBJ2-5; TRBD1 matches 9 bases. Germline V gene data show CDR1 as SGHDN and CDR2 as FVKESK. J was trimmed by 4 bases and V by 1 base; bases with no gene match: 13. This CDR3 contains 18 residues. This chain's CDR3 is CASSQGILGQGGGETQYF. DNA for the CDR3: TGTGCCAGCAGCCAAGGCATACTGGGACAGGGAGGAGGAGAGACCCAGTACTTC.

This clone was recorded once. V gene TRBV30 combines with J gene TRBJ2-2; possibly TRBD1 or TRBD2 for D (6 bases each). Trimming removed 3 bases from V and 4 bases from J, with 18 bases in between. The CDR3 consists of 16 residues. Germline V gene lookup returns CDR1 GTSNPN and CDR2 SVGIG (reference sequence). CDR3 DNA sequence: TGTGCCTGGAGGCCCCTACCGGGGGCCTTCACCGGGGAGCTGTTTTTT. This translates into CAWRPLPGAFTGELFF.

The V and J genes are TRBV12-2 and TRBJ2-1; the table gives TRBD2 as D, unverified against the DNA. TRBV12-2 is flagged as a pseudogene. The CDR3 runs 16 residues. The CDR3 region is CASRLAVAGDYNEQFF. As DNA, the CDR3 is TGTGCAAGTCGCTTAGCGGTCGCGGGGGACTACAATGAGCAGTTCTTC.

The chain carries TRBV9 and TRBJ2-3, with TRBD2 as a possible D gene (6 bases). Germline V gene lookup returns CDR1 SGDLS and CDR2 YYNGEE. With 0 bases removed from V and 0 bases from J, the gap between germline ends came to 8 bases. There are 15 residues in the CDR3. For the CDR3, the DNA is TGTGCCAGCAGCGTAGGCGGGGCTAGCACAGATACGCAGTATTTT. The encoded protein is CASSVGGASTDTQYF.

V is TRBV6-5 and J is TRBJ2-1; 9 bases fit TRBD2. The J segment lost 7 bases and the V segment lost 5 bases, leaving 9 bases of the junction unmatched. The CDR3 is made up of 15 amino acids. The germline V gene has CDR1 MNHEY and CDR2 SVGAGI. The CDR3 region is CASSPSSLAGNEQFF. CDR3 DNA: TGTGCCAGCAGTCCCTCAAGTCTAGCGGGGAATGAGCAGTTCTTC.

The chain has TRBV7-2 and TRBJ2-4; no definite D call. Trimming removed 5 bases from V and 2 bases from J, with 7 bases in between. The CDR3 runs 13 residues. CDR1 and CDR2 (germline): SGHTA, FQGNSA. CDR3 sequence reads: CASSPRSKNIQYF. As DNA, the CDR3 is TGTGCCAGCAGCCCCCGGTCCAAAAACATTCAGTACTTC.

V is TRBV6-5 and J is TRBJ1-5; weak D call: TRBD1 (6 bases). Trimming shortened V by 6 bases and J by 3 bases, and 15 bases separated the two germline ends. This CDR3 spans 15 amino acids. Germline V CDR1 and CDR2: MNHEY, SVGAGI. CDR3 DNA sequence: TGTGCCAGCAGGGACGGATACAGGGTCAATCAGCCCCAGCATTTT. Translating it yields CASRDGYRVNQPQHF.

The J gene is TRBJ1-1, the V gene TRBV10-1, with D uncertain. Germline V CDR1 and CDR2: WNHNN, SYGVQD (reference sequence). Trimming removed 3 bases from V and 6 bases from J, with 14 bases in between. This CDR3 is built from 14 residues. The CDR3 sequence is CASSEIRDRAEAFF. The CDR3 DNA reads as TGCGCCAGCAGTGAAATCCGGGATCGCGCTGAAGCTTTCTTT.

The rearrangement uses TRBV6-5 and TRBJ1-2, with D possibly being TRBD1 (6 bases). The CDR3 runs 14 residues. The V end was cut by 5 bases, the J end by 4 bases, with 14 bases between. Germline-derived CDR1 and CDR2 are MNHEY and SVGAGI. This CDR3 reads CASSPSQGFYGYTF. DNA for the CDR3: TGTGCCAGCAGTCCAAGTCAGGGGTTCTATGGCTACACCTTC.